This T cell receptor beta chain is drawn from a study of T-cell memory formation after mild COVID-19. Regarding this clonotype: Its target is not known.

CDR1 is SEHNR and CDR2 is FQNEAQ in the germline V gene (reference sequence). Trimming shortened V by 7 bases and J by 4 bases, and 16 bases separated the two germline ends. This CDR3 region has 14 residues. Study-level results: The authors did not confirm SARS-CoV-2 specificity of second-wave clones peaking day 37.

Sample barcodes and UMIs were carried by the TCR alpha and TCR beta cDNA libraries that 5'RACE generated with constant-segment primers. Each CDR3 protein is one row after TCRdb ran MiXCR on the 5' RACE reads. The profile shows 200,000 or so distinct CDR3 sequences, approximately 16% of them singletons. Material for sequencing was PBMCs or a T cell subset sorted from them (not recorded which). The receptor was isolated from an adult woman who had mild COVID-19 (a few samples of this study predate the infection). Cell type and time point are not known. The chain joins TRBV7-9 to TRBJ1-1; D remains unclear. DNA of the CDR3: TGTGCCAGCATCCCCCGAGGGTCGCTCACTGAAGCTTTCTTT. Protein sequence: CASIPRGSLTEAFF. Variable domain in full (rest from reference TRBV7-9 and TRBJ1-1): DTGVSQNPRHKITKRGQNVTFRCDPISEHNRLYWYRQTLGQGPEFLTYFQNEAQLEKSRLLSDRFSAERPKGSFSTLEIQRTEQGDSAMYLCASIPRGSLTEAFFGQGTRLTVV.